These 11 T cell receptor beta chains originate from one sample sequenced in a study of post-analysis software for immune sequencing data. Unique-molecular-identifier-tagged TCR beta cDNA libraries were used. TCRdb called the PCR reads again in MiXCR, with one record for every CDR3 protein. The sample includes about 540,000 distinct CDR3 sequences, around 34% of them seen just once. Their recognized antigens are unknown. Study results and caveats: Patients had higher frequencies than controls of about 5 TRBV segments, including TRBV5-6, TRBV5-1 and TRBV20-1.

The material sequenced was blood. These receptors were obtained from a girl aged 2-17 years with multiple sclerosis.

This clonotype was counted a few times. The V gene is TRBV12-3 or TRBV12-4, the J gene TRBJ2-5; D is unresolved. CDR3 length: 14 residues. The V and J ends lost 3 bases and 4 bases respectively, with 12 bases between them. The CDR3 is CASSFRVGGETQYF. The CDR3, as DNA: TGTGCCAGCAGTTTTAGGGTGGGTGGAGAGACCCAGTACTTC.

The V and J genes are TRBV11-2 and TRBJ2-7; 8 bases align to TRBD1. The germline CDR1 and CDR2 sequences are SGHAT and FQNNGV. The V and J ends lost 0 bases and 5 bases, in that order; junction bases with no gene match: 9. The CDR3 is 16 residues long. CDR3: CASSLDKGQVRHEQYF. The CDR3 bases are TGTGCCAGCAGCTTAGATAAGGGACAGGTACGACACGAGCAGTACTTC. Full variable domain (outside the CDR3, taken from reference TRBV11-2 and TRBJ2-7): EAGVAQSPRYKIIEKRQSVAFWCNPISGHATLYWYQQILGQGPKLLIQFQNNGVVDDSQLPKDRFSAERLKGVDSTLKIQPAKLEDSAVYLCASSLDKGQVRHEQYFGPGTRLTVT.

The chain uses TRBV24-1 and TRBJ2-3; 10 bases line up with TRBD1. Germline V gene sequence: CDR1 KGHDR, CDR2 SFDVKD. The CDR3 totals 16 residues. V trimming: 4 bases; J trimming: 5 bases; junction bases outside the gene matches: 8. The CDR3 loop reads CATSDPTGGYGDTQYF. CDR3 DNA sequence: TGTGCCACCAGTGACCCGACAGGGGGCTATGGAGATACGCAGTATTTT.

This chain joins TRBV6-5 and TRBJ2-1; maybe TRBD1 (5 bases). This CDR3 is 15 amino acids long. With 5 bases removed from V and 6 bases from J, the gap between germline ends came to 17 bases. CDR1 and CDR2 (germline): MNHEY, SVGAGI. DNA of the CDR3: TGTGCCAGCAGTAGCCCCAGGGTTGAGGCCAATGAGCAGTTCTTC. Amino acid sequence: CASSSPRVEANEQFF.

This clonotype was seen only a few times. The CDR3 nucleotides read TGTGCCATCACCGAGAGTAGTTCGGGGACAGGTCTCTACGAGCAGTACTTC. Translating it yields CAITESSSGTGLYEQYF. This chain uses TRBV10-3 with TRBJ2-7, with TRBD1 matching 8 bases. The V and J ends lost 7 bases and 3 bases, in that order; junction bases with no gene match: 17. The CDR3 sequence is 17 residues long. Germline V gives CDR1 ENHRY, CDR2 SYGVKD.

This clonotype was seen a handful of times. The rearrangement links TRBV27 to TRBJ1-5; a possible D gene is TRBD1 (6 bases). Germline V gene sequence: CDR1 MNHEY, CDR2 SMNVEV (reference sequence). Trimming stripped 5 bases from V and 7 bases from J, with 12 bases between. There are 13 residues in the CDR3. CDR3 loop: CASSPQQGQPQHF. CDR3 DNA sequence: TGTGCCAGCAGTCCCCAACAGGGCCAGCCCCAGCATTTT.

The chain carries TRBV20-1 and TRBJ2-5, with D possibly TRBD2 on 6 matching bases. Trimming took off 6 bases at V and 4 bases at J, with 12 bases between the two ends. CDR3 length equals 12 residues. Germline V lookup: CDR1 DFQATT, CDR2 SNEGSKA (reference sequence). The CDR3 protein is CSARTIGETQYF. For the CDR3, the DNA is TGCAGTGCAAGGACTATTGGAGAGACCCAGTACTTC.

The chain couples TRBV12-3 or TRBV12-4 to TRBJ2-1, with TRBD2 matching 13 bases. The CDR3 has 19 residues. V lost 2 bases to trimming and J lost 0 bases; unmatched junction nucleotides: 7. The CDR3 DNA reads TGTGCCAGCAGTTTAAGACTAGCGGGGGGTCTGAGCTCCTACAATGAGCAGTTCTTC. This encodes CASSLRLAGGLSSYNEQFF.

The J gene is TRBJ2-7, the V gene TRBV11-2; possible D gene TRBD2, 6 bases. V was shortened by 7 bases and J by 4 bases, with 14 bases between the two germline ends. This CDR3 has 13 amino acids. Looked up from germline, CDR1 is SGHAT and CDR2 is FQNNGV. CDR3 bases: TGTGCCAGCACCCCTAGCGAGCAGTACGAGCAGTACTTC. Its protein product is CASTPSEQYEQYF.

This chain uses TRBV6-1 with TRBJ2-7; 7 positions agree with TRBD1. The germline CDR1 and CDR2 sequences are MNHNS and SASEGT. This CDR3 comprises 16 residues. Trimming took 7 bases from V and 0 from J; bases not matched to a gene: 12. For the CDR3, the DNA is TGTGCCAGCAACCGACAAAGTGCAGGGGGCTCCTACGAGCAGTACTTC. The encoded protein is CASNRQSAGGSYEQYF.

The chain uses TRBV13 and TRBJ2-1; D is undetermined. Germline V CDR1 and CDR2: PRHDT, FYEKMQ (reference sequence). Trimming removed 4 bases at V and 10 bases at J, with 26 bases between. The CDR3 extends over 17 amino acids. The CDR3: CASSSEDLAVPGKEQFF. The CDR3 coding sequence is TGTGCCAGCAGCTCAGAGGACCTGGCAGTCCCTGGTAAAGAGCAGTTCTTC.